The 32 T cell receptor beta chains presented below share a single source sample, sequenced in a study of T cells in Graves' hyperthyroidism and ophthalmopathy. Amplification yielded TCR beta CDR3 regions, with RNA transcripts as the source. The HTBI set primed first-round TCR CDR3 RT-PCR. TCRdb redid the calling of the multiplex PCR reads with MiXCR, one entry per CDR3 protein. Here the sample spans over 150,000 distinct CDR3 sequences, less than 20% being singletons. The sequencing sample was made of blood. The receptors shown here come from a woman aged 50 to 60 with Graves' hyperthyroidism.

This clonotype was recorded at least ten times. The V and J genes are TRBV4-1 and TRBJ2-7; 8 bases match TRBD2. V shed 1 base, J shed 2 bases, and the junction held 7 bases outside the gene matches. The CDR3 is 16 amino acids. CDR1 and CDR2 (germline): MGHRA, YSYEKL. CDR3 DNA: TGCGCCAGCAGCCAAGGAGCTGGGCGGGGGGCCTACGAGCAGTACTTC. This codes for CASSQGAGRGAYEQYF.

This clonotype has at least ten counts. V usage is TRBV29-1 and J usage is TRBJ2-7, with 10 positions matching TRBD2. This CDR3 region has 14 residues. With V trimmed by 3 bases and J by 5 bases, 7 bases remained unmatched. CDR1 is SQVTM, CDR2 ANQGSEA, per germline. The CDR3 loop reads CSVDGLAGVHEQYF. The CDR3 DNA follows: TGCAGCGTTGACGGGCTAGCGGGAGTCCACGAGCAGTACTTC.

This chain links TRBV4-2 with TRBJ2-7, with 9 positions matching TRBD2. Germline CDR1 and CDR2: LGHNA and YNFKEQ. The CDR3 sequence is 15 residues long. V trimming: 2 bases; J trimming: 2 bases; junction bases outside the gene matches: 4. The CDR3 here is CASSQISGSAYEQYF. In nucleotides, the CDR3 is TGTGCCAGCAGCCAAATTAGCGGGAGCGCCTACGAGCAGTACTTC.

This chain links TRBV5-6 with TRBJ2-7; 11 bases are shared with TRBD1. There are 13 residues in the CDR3. The J segment lost 6 bases and the V segment lost 3 bases, leaving 2 bases of the junction unmatched. The germline gives CDR1 SGHDT, CDR2 YYEEEE. CDR3: CASSWDRGGEQYF. The DNA for the CDR3 is TGTGCCAGCAGCTGGGACAGGGGGGGCGAGCAGTACTTC.

This clonotype was counted between two and nine times. This rearrangement joins TRBV30 to TRBJ2-1; 8 nucleotides agree with TRBD2. CDR3 size: 15 residues. Germline-derived CDR1 and CDR2 are GTSNPN and SVGIG (reference sequence). Trimming cost V 4 bases and J 0 bases; bases outside gene matches: 5. CDR3 amino acids: CAWTSTSGSYNEQFF. The DNA for the CDR3 is TGTGCCTGGACGAGTACTAGCGGCTCCTACAATGAGCAGTTCTTC.

The chain has TRBV7-2 and TRBJ1-2, with D unresolved. This CDR3 comprises 13 residues. The ends were cut back, 5 bases at V and 4 bases at J, with 11 bases in the middle. Germline V gene lookup returns CDR1 SGHTA and CDR2 FQGNSA. CDR3 in amino acids: CASSPDRVYGYTF. DNA for the CDR3: TGTGCCAGCAGCCCGGACCGAGTCTATGGCTACACCTTC. The full variable domain, in which reference TRBV7-2 and TRBJ1-2 provide the parts outside the CDR3, is GAGVSQSPSNKVTEKGKDVELRCDPISGHTALYWYRQSLGQGLEFLIYFQGNSAPDKSGLPSDRFSAERTGGSVSTLTIQRTQQEDSAVYLCASSPDRVYGYTFGSGTRLTVV.

The J gene is TRBJ1-5, the V gene TRBV19, with TRBD1 matching over 7 bases. The germline V gene has CDR1 LNHDA and CDR2 SQIVND (reference sequence). V lost 3 bases to trimming and J lost 2 bases; unmatched junction nucleotides: 10. The CDR3 spans 17 residues. CDR3 coding DNA: TGTGCCAGTAGTATGGGTTCGACAGGGTTTGGCAATCAGCCCCAGCATTTT. Encoded protein: CASSMGSTGFGNQPQHF.

In this sample, this clonotype turned up many times. This chain uses TRBV7-8 with TRBJ2-3; 11 bases are a match to TRBD2. Per germline, CDR1 SGHVS and CDR2 FQNEAQ. The CDR3 length is 15 residues. J lost 2 bases, V lost 4 bases, and 2 bases had no gene match. This chain's CDR3 is CASSSLAGATDTQYF. In DNA, the CDR3 is TGTGCCAGCAGCTCACTAGCGGGAGCCACAGATACGCAGTATTTT.

This clonotype was counted many times. This chain connects TRBV7-2 to TRBJ1-1; the match to TRBD1 covers 9 bases. There are 13 residues in the CDR3. The junction had 6 bases not matched to a gene; V was cut back by 6 bases and J by 7 bases. Germline V lookup: CDR1 SGHTA, CDR2 FQGNSA. For the CDR3, the DNA is TGTGCCAGCAGACCGGGGGGACAGGGTGAAGCTTTCTTT. It yields the protein CASRPGGQGEAFF.

This chain uses TRBV7-9 with TRBJ1-1, with D unresolved. Germline values: CDR1 SEHNR, CDR2 FQNEAQ (reference sequence). Trimming took off 6 bases at V and 2 bases at J, with 4 bases between the two ends. There are 11 residues in the CDR3. The CDR3 region has the DNA TGTGCCAGCAGAACAAACACTGAAGCTTTCTTT. Translating gives CASRTNTEAFF.

This clonotype appeared a few times. The CDR3 loop reads CASSSSRLPYEQYF. The CDR3 DNA is TGCGCCAGCAGTTCGTCTCGGCTACCCTACGAGCAGTACTTC. This chain uses TRBV10-1 with TRBJ2-7; the D is unclear. V was shortened by 5 bases and J by 2 bases, with 13 bases between the two germline ends. The V gene's germline CDR1 is WNHNN and CDR2 SYGVQD (reference sequence). The CDR3 runs 14 residues.

The sample holds many counts of this clonotype. The chain is built from TRBV14 and TRBJ2-2; D perhaps matches TRBD1 (5 bases). CDR3 size: 14 residues. Germline loops: CDR1 SGHDN, CDR2 FVKESK. V lost 5 bases, J lost 2 bases, and 9 bases lay in between. The CDR3 nucleotides read TGTGCCAGCAGCTCGACAGAAAACACCGGGGAGCTGTTTTTT. Translation: CASSSTENTGELFF.

This clonotype was found many times. The V call is TRBV27, the J call TRBJ2-1; 9 positions agree with TRBD1. This CDR3 contains 17 residues. CDR1 and CDR2 (germline): MNHEY, SMNVEV (reference sequence). J was trimmed by 3 bases and V by 5 bases; bases with no gene match: 11. CDR3 residues: CASSVRPGQGSYNEQFF. The CDR3 coding sequence is TGTGCCAGCAGTGTACGTCCCGGACAGGGGAGCTACAATGAGCAGTTCTTC.

This clonotype was counted a few times. V is TRBV5-5 and J is TRBJ2-1; D is uncertain. CDR1 is SGHKS, CDR2 YYEKEE, per germline (reference sequence). The CDR3 is 15 residues long. The V gene lost 0 bases and the J gene lost 7 bases, with 14 bases spanning the gap. The CDR3 protein is CASSLGDGLGNEQFF. CDR3 in DNA: TGTGCCAGCAGCTTGGGGGATGGGCTAGGGAATGAGCAGTTCTTC.

This clonotype was counted ten times or more. The gene calls are TRBV15 and TRBJ2-1; 9 bases fit TRBD1. Looked up from germline, CDR1 is LNHNV and CDR2 is YYDKDF (reference sequence). CDR3 length: 15 residues. Trimming took 4 bases from V and 3 from J; bases not matched to a gene: 4. CDR3 bases: TGTGCCACCAGCAAGACAGGGGGGATCTACAATGAGCAGTTCTTC. It is translated as CATSKTGGIYNEQFF.

The table lists this clonotype with many counts. V usage is TRBV12-5 and J usage is TRBJ1-1; D remains ambiguous. Germline values: CDR1 LGHNT, CDR2 FRNRAP. This CDR3 has 11 residues. V shed 7 bases and J shed 7 bases, with 10 bases lying between them. CDR3 nucleotides: TGTGCTAGTGACGACTGGGGTGAAGCTTTCTTT. Amino acids: CASDDWGEAFF.

This chain connects TRBV10-3 to TRBJ1-1, with 7 bases lining up with TRBD1. The germline V gene encodes CDR1 ENHRY and CDR2 SYGVKD. The CDR3 spans 14 residues. The junction had 6 bases not matched to a gene; V was cut back by 7 bases and J by 1 base. CDR3 region: CAITAGGPNTEAFF. The CDR3 DNA reads as TGTGCCATCACGGCAGGGGGACCGAACACTGAAGCTTTCTTT.

This clonotype was detected many times. This sequence joins TRBV11-2 and TRBJ2-1; D is perhaps TRBD2 (7 bases). This CDR3 is 13 amino acids long. Per germline, CDR1 SGHAT and CDR2 FQNNGV. Trimming took off 5 bases at V and 8 bases at J, with 13 bases between the two ends. DNA of the CDR3: TGTGCCAGCAGCCAGGGGACTAAAGATGAGCAGTTCTTC. It yields the protein CASSQGTKDEQFF.

This clonotype was counted ten times or more. This chain joins TRBV12-3 or TRBV12-4 and TRBJ2-4; 7 bases fit TRBD1. The CDR3 is 16 amino acids. V gave up 1 base and J gave up 0 bases; unmatched junction bases: 3. In DNA form, the CDR3 reads TGTGCCAGCAGTTTAGTCCAGGGGGTAGCCAAAAACATTCAGTACTTC. Encoded protein: CASSLVQGVAKNIQYF.

This clonotype was counted at least ten times. This rearrangement joins TRBV5-1 to TRBJ2-7; D ambiguous. V was clipped by 3 bases and J by 1 base, with 5 bases between them. The CDR3 is 12 residues long. Germline CDR1 reads SGHRS; CDR2 reads YFSETQ. The CDR3 is CASSSSSYEQYF. The CDR3 nucleotides read TGCGCCAGCAGCTCATCTTCCTACGAGCAGTACTTC.

This clonotype was picked up many times. One junction end does not reproduce the germline sequence, and a read error may be involved. This chain uses TRBV12-3 or TRBV12-4 with TRBJ2-1; D is possibly TRBD2 (5 bases). The CDR3 contains 11 residues. The CDR3 reads CASSLGLEQFF. For the CDR3, the DNA is TGTGCCAGCAGCTTAGGACTTGAGCAGTTCTTC.

This clonotype was seen repeatedly, ten times or more. This rearrangement joins TRBV7-9 to TRBJ2-3; D is unclear. V was cut by 3 bases and J by 6 bases, with 4 bases left in between. CDR1 is SEHNR, CDR2 FQNEAQ, per germline (reference sequence). The CDR3 is 11 amino acids. DNA of the CDR3: TGTGCCAGCAGCTTTTACGATACGCAGTATTTT. Protein sequence: CASSFYDTQYF.

This clonotype was recorded many times. The rearrangement joins TRBV11-2 to TRBJ1-5; D is uncertain. Trimming removed 1 base from V and 3 bases from J, with 4 bases in between. Germline CDR1 SGHAT, CDR2 FQNNGV. The CDR3 covers 13 residues. This CDR3 reads CASSLGDNQPQHF. DNA of the CDR3: TGTGCCAGCAGCTTAGGGGACAATCAGCCCCAGCATTTT.

This clonotype was observed at least ten times. V gene TRBV6-1 combines with J gene TRBJ2-4; the match to TRBD1 covers 7 bases. V lost 5 bases, J lost 0 bases, and 1 base stayed unmatched. Germline V gene data show CDR1 as MNHNS and CDR2 as SASEGT. The CDR3 sequence is 14 residues long. The DNA of the CDR3 is TGTGCCAGCAGTCACAGGGGAGCCAAAAACATTCAGTACTTC. Residues: CASSHRGAKNIQYF.

Here the CDR3 reads CASSPPGANVLTF. In nucleotides, the CDR3 is TGTGCCAGCTCACCACCTGGGGCCAACGTCCTGACTTTC. This chain uses TRBV18 with TRBJ2-6; D is undetermined. This CDR3 is 13 amino acids long. Germline V CDR1 and CDR2: KGHSH, LQKENI. V was trimmed by 0 bases and J by 3 bases, leaving 0 bases between them.

V usage is TRBV15 and J usage is TRBJ1-4; a possible D gene is TRBD1 (6 bases). The CDR3 is 15 amino acids. CDR1 and CDR2 (germline): LNHNV, YYDKDF (reference sequence). V was clipped by 1 base and J by 6 bases, with 12 bases between them. CDR3 bases: TGTGCCACCAGCAGAGTAGGGGGACGGGATGAAAAACTGTTTTTT. This encodes CATSRVGGRDEKLFF. Full variable domain (missing parts from reference TRBV15 and TRBJ1-4): DAMVIQNPRYQVTQFGKPVTLSCSQTLNHNVMYWYQQKSSQAPKLLFHYYDKDFNNEADTPDNFQSRRPNTSFCFLDIRSPGLGDTAMYLCATSRVGGRDEKLFFGSGTQLSVL.

The sample holds many counts of this clonotype. The rearrangement uses TRBV27 and TRBJ2-7; D perhaps matches TRBD1 (6 bases). Germline CDR1 and CDR2: MNHEY and SMNVEV (reference sequence). The CDR3 sequence is 11 residues long. V lost 8 bases and J 7 bases, leaving 12 bases between the germline ends. This CDR3 is CASGTTGEQYF. Written as DNA, the CDR3 is TGTGCCAGCGGAACAACAGGGGAGCAGTACTTC.

The table lists this clonotype with many counts. The chain combines TRBV10-3 with TRBJ2-5; 13 bases map to TRBD2. Germline assignment: CDR1 ENHRY and CDR2 SYGVKD. The CDR3 contains 15 residues. V trimming: 6 bases; J trimming: 5 bases; junction bases outside the gene matches: 6. CDR3 nucleotide sequence: TGTGCCATCAGCCCCAGGACTAGCGGGAGCGAGACCCAGTACTTC. Encoded protein: CAISPRTSGSETQYF.

This clonotype appeared many times. V is TRBV11-3 and J is TRBJ2-3; no clear D gene. The germline CDR1 and CDR2 sequences are SGHNT and YENEEA. CDR3 size: 16 residues. V was shortened by 0 bases and J by 1 base, with 11 bases between the two germline ends. This CDR3 is CASSLEGRSGTDTQYF. The CDR3 DNA is TGTGCCAGCAGCTTAGAAGGGCGATCGGGCACAGATACGCAGTATTTT.

This clonotype was detected many times. The chain carries TRBV7-8 and TRBJ2-1, with D hard to call. In germline, CDR1 is SGHVS, CDR2 FQNEAQ. Trimming shortened V by 3 bases and J by 7 bases, and 7 bases separated the two germline ends. CDR3 length: 12 amino acids. The CDR3 DNA reads TGTGCCAGCAGCTTCGATGGAAATGAGCAGTTCTTC. It is translated as CASSFDGNEQFF. The full variable domain, with the rest looked up from reference TRBV7-8 and TRBJ2-1, is GAGVSQSPRYKVAKRGQDVALRCDPISGHVSLFWYQQALGQGPEFLTYFQNEAQLDKSGLPSDRFFAERPEGSVSTLKIQRTQQEDSAVYLCASSFDGNEQFFGPGTRLTVL.

This clonotype was found many times. The chain uses TRBV20-1 and TRBJ2-6, with no clear D. V gave up 2 bases and J gave up 3 bases, with 8 bases separating them. The CDR3 contains 14 residues. Germline values: CDR1 DFQATT, CDR2 SNEGSKA (reference sequence). CDR3 nucleotide sequence: TGCAGTGCTAGACCTGTATATGGGGCCAACGTCCTGACTTTC. This codes for CSARPVYGANVLTF.

This clonotype was counted ten times or more. This chain uses TRBV28 with TRBJ2-1, with 12 positions matching TRBD2. Germline assignment: CDR1 MDHEN and CDR2 SYDVKM. The CDR3 totals 15 residues. Trimming removed 6 bases from V and 10 bases from J; junction bases left unmatched: 10. DNA for the CDR3: TGTGCCAGCAGATGGACTAGCGGGATTACTGGGGAGCAGTTCTTC. Translated: CASRWTSGITGEQFF.